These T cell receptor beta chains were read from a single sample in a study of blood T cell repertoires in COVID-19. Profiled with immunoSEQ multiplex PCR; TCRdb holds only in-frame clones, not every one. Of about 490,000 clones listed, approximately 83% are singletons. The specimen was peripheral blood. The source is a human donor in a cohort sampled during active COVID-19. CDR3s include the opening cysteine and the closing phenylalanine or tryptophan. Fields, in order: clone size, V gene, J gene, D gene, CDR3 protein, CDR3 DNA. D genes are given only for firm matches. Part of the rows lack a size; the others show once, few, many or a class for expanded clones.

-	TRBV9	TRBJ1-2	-	CASSARTDSYTF	TGTGCCAGCAGCGCGAGAACGGACAGCTACACCTTC
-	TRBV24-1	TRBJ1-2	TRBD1	CATSDSGTEIGYTF	TGTGCCACCAGTGACTCCGGGACAGAGATTGGCTACACCTTC
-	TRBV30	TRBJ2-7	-	CAWSVGSGSYEQYF	TGTGCCTGGAGTGTAGGCAGCGGCTCCTACGAGCAGTACTTC
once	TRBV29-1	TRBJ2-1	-	CSVGVSGNEQFF	TGCAGCGTTGGAGTGTCCGGGAATGAGCAGTTCTTC
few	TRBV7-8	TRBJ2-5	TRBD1	CASTYGQGSWETQYF	TGTGCCAGCACCTATGGACAGGGGAGTTGGGAGACCCAGTACTTC
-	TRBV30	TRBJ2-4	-	CAWSVQGIAKNIQYF	TGTGCCTGGAGTGTACAGGGAATTGCCAAAAACATTCAGTACTTC
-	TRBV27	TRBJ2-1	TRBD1	CASSLGQGYEQFF	TGTGCCAGCAGTTTGGGACAGGGCTATGAGCAGTTCTTC
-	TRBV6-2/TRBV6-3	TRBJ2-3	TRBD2	CASSFLLATDTQYF	TGTGCCAGCAGTTTCTTACTAGCGACAGATACGCAGTATTTT
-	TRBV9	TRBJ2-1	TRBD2	CASSQRSGLVAEQFF	TGTGCCAGCAGCCAACGCTCAGGACTAGTTGCAGAGCAGTTCTTC
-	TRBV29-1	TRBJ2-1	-	CSARSSGDSYNEQFF	TGCAGCGCAAGGTCCTCAGGGGACTCCTACAATGAGCAGTTCTTC
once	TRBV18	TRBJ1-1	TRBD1	CASSPLLGQGGTEAFF	TGTGCCAGCTCACCCCTGCTGGGACAGGGCGGAACTGAAGCTTTCTTT
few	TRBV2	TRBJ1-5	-	CASTLTGNSNQPQHF	TGTGCCAGCACCTTAACAGGGAATAGCAATCAGCCCCAGCATTTT
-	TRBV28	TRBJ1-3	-	CASSFRHGIVSGNTIYF	TGTGCCAGCAGTTTCAGACACGGTATCGTTTCTGGAAACACCATATATTTT
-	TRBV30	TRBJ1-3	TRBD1	CAWRTGAGNTIYF	TGTGCCTGGAGGACAGGGGCAGGAAACACCATATATTTT
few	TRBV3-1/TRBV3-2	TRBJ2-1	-	CASSLLLGAAYNEQFF	TGTGCCAGCAGCCTGCTGCTGGGCGCAGCCTACAATGAGCAGTTCTTC
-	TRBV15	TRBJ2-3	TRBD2	CATSRGLAGGPSTDTQYF	TGTGCCACCAGCAGGGGACTAGCGGGAGGCCCAAGCACAGATACGCAGTATTTT
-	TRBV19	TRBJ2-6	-	CASGGAGWFSGANVLTF	TGTGCCAGTGGGGGGGCAGGGTGGTTCTCTGGGGCCAACGTCCTGACTTTC
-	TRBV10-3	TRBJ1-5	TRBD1	CAISKGTTGDSQPQHF	TGTGCCATCAGCAAAGGGACGACAGGGGATAGTCAGCCCCAGCATTTT
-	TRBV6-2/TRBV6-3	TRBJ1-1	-	CASSDAHLRGGEDTEAFF	TGTGCCAGCAGTGACGCACACCTCAGGGGCGGTGAGGACACTGAAGCTTTCTTT
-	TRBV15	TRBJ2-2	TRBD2	CATRHLADANTGELFF	TGTGCCACCAGACACCTAGCGGACGCGAACACCGGGGAGCTGTTTTTT
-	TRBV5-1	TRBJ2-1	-	CASSLDTRGNEQFF	TGCGCCAGCAGCCTTGACACCCGGGGCAATGAGCAGTTCTTC
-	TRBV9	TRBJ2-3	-	CASSVSSATDTQYF	TGTGCCAGCAGCGTATCTAGCGCCACAGATACGCAGTATTTT
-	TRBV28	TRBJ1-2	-	CASSLHREYGYTF	TGTGCCAGCAGTTTACACAGGGAATATGGCTACACCTTC
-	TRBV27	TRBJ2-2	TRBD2	CASSFDTSGSLGAGELFF	TGTGCCAGCAGTTTTGATACTAGCGGGAGCCTTGGGGCCGGGGAGCTGTTTTTT
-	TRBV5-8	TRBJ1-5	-	CASSLIRQTLRGRNQPQHF	TGTGCCAGCAGCTTGATTCGGCAGACCCTTAGGGGCCGCAATCAGCCCCAGCATTTT
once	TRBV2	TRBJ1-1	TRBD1	CASSGPTGPSDTEAFF	TGTGCCAGCAGCGGACCGACAGGGCCCTCGGACACTGAAGCTTTCTTT
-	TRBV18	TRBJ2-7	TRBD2	CASSPFKSGSGEEQYF	TGTGCCAGCTCACCGTTTAAGAGCGGGAGTGGGGAAGAGCAGTACTTC